Described below is a single TCR beta chain sequence and its context. These data originate in a study of blood T cells in healthy people across ages. From germline, CDR1 is SEHNR and CDR2 FQNEAQ (reference sequence). CDR3 length: 20 residues. V gave up 5 bases and J gave up 0 bases, with 25 bases separating them. Through a sample-barcoded 5' primer and a J-beta primer mix, a second PCR was run for about 6 to 11 cycles. One entry per CDR3 protein, called by TCRdb with MiXCR from the 5' RACE reads. The data contain 500,000 to 700,000 distinct CDR3 sequences, around 31% of them singletons. V and J are TRBV7-9 and TRBJ2-2; D uncertain. The sequence was obtained from a woman at least 80 years old in good health. Sequences were obtained from blood. The CDR3 region has the DNA TGTGCCAGCAGCCTACGCGTGACGGTCTTGCCCAACGCGAACACCGGGGAGCTGTTTTTT. Translating gives CASSLRVTVLPNANTGELFF.